This TCR beta chain stems from a study of blood T cell repertoires in COVID-19. As for the study in general: COVID-19 samples from acute and convalescent phases originated in the United States, Italy and Spain.

Participants were placed into cohorts based on the clinical history they reported. Produced via immunoSEQ multiplex PCR; TCRdb's table is partial and in-frame only. The data hold some 170,000 clones, with 75% to 85% observed a single time. Trimming cost V 1 base and J 5 bases; bases outside gene matches: 6. The CDR3 extends over 17 amino acids. Germline loops: CDR1 SGHKS, CDR2 YYEKEE (reference sequence). The sequence derives from a man aged 50 to 59 who had recovered from COVID-19. The specimen was PBMCs or T cells enriched from blood (not recorded which). The chain carries TRBV5-5 and TRBJ2-3; 14 positions match TRBD2. The CDR3, as DNA: TGTGCCAGCAGCTTGATCGCGACTAGCGGGGGGGTAGATACGCAGTATTTT. Amino acids: CASSLIATSGGVDTQYF.